This T cell receptor (beta chain) comes out of a study of cytomegalovirus exposure and HLA in healthy donors (dated by TCRdb to about 2017). At the level of the whole study: An earlier analysis of approximately 640 of the donors reported approximately 270 Gb of sequence data and some 120 million unique TCR beta sequences from about 180 million T cells. An early release that covered roughly 600 HLA-typed donors contained about 300 gigabases of sequencing data and roughly 84 million unique TCR sequences. The genetic ancestry cluster associated with self-reported Caucasian donors included 81% of the roughly 400 genotyped donors. The aim of the study was to test whether cataloging public T cell receptors could identify signatures of past pathogen exposure. The study profiled the T cell repertoires of some 610 subjects by immunosequencing and related them to cytomegalovirus serostatus. A separate validation cohort of 90 to 150 different subjects was used in addition to the approximately 670-subject first cohort. To predict cytomegalovirus infection status, the study brought together high-throughput TCR immunosequencing, statistical association of individual TCRs with disease status, and machine learning. A later analysis re-analyzed previously published TCR beta repertoires from 500 to 700 donors and added high-resolution HLA genotyping to study TCR occurrence patterns. Rather than using new phenotypic data, the later analysis identified candidate immune exposures from TCR beta sequences and from how often those sequences occurred across donors. An earlier analysis of 587 of the donors used high-throughput TCR beta sequencing to judge whether each TCR beta V gene segment behaved as functional or pseudogenic. Donor age, sex, ethnicity and CMV serostatus were collected together with the repertoire data. In a later genetic analysis, genome-wide SNP genotypes for about three fifths of the 666 donors were used, and that subset was treated as a discovery cohort. All discovery cohort repertoires had been generated using a single sequencing platform. HLA typing covered class I and class II loci at four-digit resolution. Typing coverage varied by locus: roughly 629-640 donors for A, B, C, DRB1 and DQB1; roughly 500 for DQA1; about 590 for DPA1; about 450 for DPB1. A handful of DR-DQ haplotypes were handled as single units for association and clustering because linkage in the cohort was strong. On average, about 200,000 unique TCR beta nucleotide sequences were sequenced per donor among 398 genotyped donors of the cohort, with around 19% of those sequences being non-productive. Paper-wide results and their limitations: HLA typing was unavailable for some donors at each locus, so association tests used only the typed subset. A total of about 150 TCR beta chains were listed by the study as associated with cytomegalovirus. The 87-base-pair reads could not distinguish some IMGT-functional V segments, including TRBV6-2 and TRBV6-3, so those segments were excluded. A cluster of highly shared sequence variants was judged likely to represent a technical artifact of the sequencing pipeline. In a later analysis, around 17,000 TCR beta sequences were associated with specific HLA alleles at a false discovery rate of 0.05. The classifier was reported to diagnose cytomegalovirus status with high specificity and sensitivity in both the original and validation cohorts. A later analysis found that TCR association rates varied across HLA loci, with DRB1 alleles showing the most associated TCRs and HLA-C alleles the fewest. A later genetic analysis associated a missense DCLRE1C variant with V-gene and J-gene trimming of TCR beta chains, and an independent cohort replicated the association. Correlated functional status among segregating V segments might reflect linkage disequilibrium, but an unknown experimental factor could not be ruled out. The only immune exposure information available for the cohort was CMV serostatus. It was suggested by the authors that the approach could potentially be generalized to other disease states and immunological phenotypes. Roughly uniform sequencing depth across donors was assumed in presence/absence analyses, although this assumption may not hold. A later analysis found that most CMV-associated TCR beta chains appeared HLA-restricted, with HLA associations seemingly driven largely by CMV exposure. A few of the identified cytomegalovirus-associated TCR beta chains were confirmed in vitro to be specific for cytomegalovirus antigens. According to a later genetic analysis, donors in an Asian-associated ancestry cluster had fewer N-insertions in productive TCRs than the roughly 670-donor mean. Only TCR beta chains were sequenced in this cohort, and the absence of alpha or paired-chain data limited detectable features. Over 15 rarely observed V segments, including chromosome 9 orphons, were excluded from the earlier analysis of 550 to 700 of the donors because counts were too low. Assigning TCR associations to individual alleles was difficult when HLA alleles, especially DR and DQ, strongly co-occurred. In an earlier analysis of some 500 of the donors, most TCR beta V segments appeared in productive rearrangements about 87% or about 30% of the time, broadly matching IMGT annotations. Most TCR sequences were observed very rarely across donors, whereas some public TCRs were present in many individuals. Compared with equally common non-associated chains, HLA-associated TCR beta chains in a later analysis were more clonally expanded and had lower generation probabilities. A further reported finding was that TCR beta sequences accurately predicted the HLA-A and HLA-B alleles for most subjects in the first cohort. According to a later analysis, parvovirus B19, influenza, CMV and Epstein-Barr virus appeared linked to several top co-occurrence clusters.

The library was generated by the immunoSEQ multiplex PCR assay. For the multiplex PCR, a mixture combining 60 forward primers for TCR Vbeta segments and 13 reverse primers for TCR Jbeta segments was used. The CDR3 region of rearranged TCR beta genes was amplified from genomic DNA by a multiplex PCR assay. The Illumina HiSeq System was used to sequence the amplified TCR beta libraries as 87-base-pair reads. As for how the authors treated the data: In a later analysis, 77 million or so unique TCR beta chains were counted across the 650 to 700 repertoires, and approximately 9.9 million of these chains were shared by at least two donors. To remove PCR and sequencing errors, raw reads were error-corrected and collapsed into unique sequences using a nearest-neighbor algorithm that merged closely related sequences. Alignment of CDR3 sequences to IMGT reference sequences was used to assign V, D and J gene segments. For a sequence to be retained, a match of at least six nucleotides to both a V gene segment and a J gene segment was required. Rearrangements were classified as productive when the CDR3 lacked stop codons and remained in frame with V and J, and all other rearrangements were classified as non-productive. CDR3 was defined by IMGT convention, running from the second conserved V-encoded cysteine to the conserved J-encoded phenylalanine. The earlier analysis of about 570 of the donors excluded any sequence lacking an unambiguous match to a single V gene segment. An earlier analysis of fewer than 750 of the donors classified V segments as functional when productive rearrangements were above 56.7% and as segregating when the standard deviation between donors was above 5%. A statistical classification framework was built for diagnosing cytomegalovirus status from the catalog of TCR beta chain sequences. V and J gene assignment, in a later analysis, came from comparing TCR nucleotide sequences with IMGT/GENE-DB human TR gene sequences. Using the TCRdist pipeline, a later analysis assigned CDR3 sequences along with most-parsimonious VDJ recombination scenarios. In a later analysis, each TCR beta chain was defined by its CDR3 amino acid sequence together with its V-gene family, and reads lacking a unique V-gene family were excluded. A later analysis removed several hundred highly shared, low-generation-probability nucleotide sequences to deal with suspected cross-contamination and a sequencing artifact. In a later analysis, a clonal expansion index was calculated for each public chain from normalized within-repertoire ranks of inferred template counts. Generation probabilities in a later analysis came from a VDJ recombination model fitted to out-of-frame rearrangements, and those results were checked against IGoR. Hypergeometric tests were used in a later analysis to score TCR-TCR, TCR-HLA and TCR-CMV co-occurrence, with a repertoire-size bias correction applied to the TCR pairs. A later analysis estimated false discovery rates by permuting HLA or CMV assignments 20 times. In a later analysis, co-occurring TCRs were grouped with DBSCAN, and TCRdist sequence similarity was added when clustering was performed within HLA-allele-positive subsets. Repertoires with fewer than 30,000 or more than 120,000 public chains, plus five repertoires with anomalous nucleotide sharing, were excluded from co-occurrence clustering. Held by TCRdb, this immuneACCESS table contains in-frame sequences only and omits some clones. Under half of the omission traces to an unresolved V gene where checked; the cause of the rest is unknown. For V, J and clone size, that table is used; D and trimming come from the DNA. This sample is represented by roughly 110,000 clones; about 80% of them were singletons. The top ten constitute 2% to 2.5% of the sample.

A note on this clone: Its antigen has not been determined. No much larger clonotype is one base removed from it; base qualities were not supplied.

The cohort was made up of around 720 healthy bone marrow donors. Cohort members were all nominally healthy when sampled, although unrecorded immune exposures were likely present. Of the 666 cohort members, roughly 290 had a positive CMV serostatus and about 400 had a negative one, while no CMV serostatus was recorded for the donor. A peripheral blood sample was collected from each donor, and TCR beta sequencing was performed on peripheral blood mononuclear cells. Genomic DNA extraction from the blood cell samples was performed with the Qiagen DNeasy Blood Extraction Kit. The germline V gene sets CDR1 to SGHAT and CDR2 to FQNNGV. Cut back by 5 bases and 4 bases, the V and J ends lie 15 bases apart. Including the terminal cysteine and phenylalanine, the CDR3 comprises 16 residues. Solely the CDR3 DNA is kept, with 48 bases framed from the first base.

The origin of this receptor is a human donor in good health. The chain is assembled from TRBV11-2 and TRBJ1-6; the D gene is possibly TRBD1, with 5 bases matching. Sequenced material: PBMCs. The CDR3 region reads CASSREQVSYNSPLHF. The sequence in DNA is TGTGCCAGCAGCAGAGAACAGGTTTCTTATAATTCACCCCTCCACTTT.